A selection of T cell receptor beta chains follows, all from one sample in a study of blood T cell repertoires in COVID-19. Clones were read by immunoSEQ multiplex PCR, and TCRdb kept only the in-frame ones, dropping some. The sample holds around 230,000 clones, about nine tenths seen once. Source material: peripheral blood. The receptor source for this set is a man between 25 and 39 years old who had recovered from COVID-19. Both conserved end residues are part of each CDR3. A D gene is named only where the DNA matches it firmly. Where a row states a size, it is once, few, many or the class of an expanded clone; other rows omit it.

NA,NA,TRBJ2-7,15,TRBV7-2,CASSPAGTRSYEQYF,TGTGCCAGCAGCCCGGCGGGGACTCGGTCCTACGAGCAGTACTTC
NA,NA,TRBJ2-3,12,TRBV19,CASSISPDTQYF,TGTGCCAGTAGTATCTCCCCTGATACGCAGTATTTT
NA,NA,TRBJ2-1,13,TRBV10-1,CASSRSGLYEQFF,TGCGCCAGCAGTCGATCAGGTTTATATGAGCAGTTCTTC
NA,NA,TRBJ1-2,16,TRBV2,CASRGRGRGEIYGYTF,TGTGCCAGCAGGGGGAGAGGCAGGGGAGAAATCTATGGCTACACCTTC
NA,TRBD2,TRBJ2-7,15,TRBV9,CASSPGRGYTYEQYF,TGTGCCAGCAGCCCGGGGAGGGGATACACCTACGAGCAGTACTTC
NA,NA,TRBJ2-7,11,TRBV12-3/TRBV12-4,CASSSPGEQYF,TGTGCCAGCAGTTCGCCGGGGGAGCAGTACTTC
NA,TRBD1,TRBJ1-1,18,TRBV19,CASNLRGQGAGMNTEAFF,TGTGCCAGTAACCTTCGGGGACAGGGGGCTGGGATGAACACTGAAGCTTTCTTT
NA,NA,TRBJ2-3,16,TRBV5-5,CASSMRPGSSTDTQYF,TGTGCCAGCAGCATGCGTCCAGGTTCTAGCACAGATACGCAGTATTTT
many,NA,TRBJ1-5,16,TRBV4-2,CASSQEGVWGVQPQHF,TGTGCCAGCAGCCAAGAGGGAGTTTGGGGAGTTCAGCCCCAGCATTTT
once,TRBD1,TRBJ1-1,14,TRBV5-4,CASSPRQGDTEAFF,TGTGCCAGCAGCCCCCGGCAGGGGGACACTGAAGCTTTCTTT
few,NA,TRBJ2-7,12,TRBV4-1,CASSRDPDEQYF,TGCGCCAGCAGCCGCGATCCGGACGAGCAGTACTTC
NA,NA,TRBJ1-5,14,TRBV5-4,CASSFRGSNQPQHF,TGTGCCAGCAGCTTTCGGGGGAGCAATCAGCCCCAGCATTTT
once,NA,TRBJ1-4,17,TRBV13,CASRRAPVHATNEKLFF,TGTGCCAGCAGACGAGCCCCGGTGCACGCAACTAATGAAAAACTGTTTTTT
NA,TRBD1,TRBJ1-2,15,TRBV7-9,CASTLLPGQYYGYTF,TGTGCCAGCACCCTTTTACCGGGACAGTACTATGGCTACACCTTC
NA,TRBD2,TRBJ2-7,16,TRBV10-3,CAISESYGRLSYEQYF,TGTGCCATCAGTGAGTCGTACGGGAGGCTCTCCTACGAGCAGTACTTC
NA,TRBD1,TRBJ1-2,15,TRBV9,CASSPSGTGNYGYTF,TGTGCCAGCAGCCCCTCCGGGACAGGGAACTATGGCTACACCTTC
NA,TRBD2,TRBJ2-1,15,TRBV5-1,CASSREDRQVDEQFF,TGCGCCAGCAGCCGGGAGGATAGGCAGGTCGATGAGCAGTTCTTC
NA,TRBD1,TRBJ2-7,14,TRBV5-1,CASSFRQGSYEQYF,TGCGCCAGCAGCTTTCGACAGGGTTCCTACGAGCAGTACTTC
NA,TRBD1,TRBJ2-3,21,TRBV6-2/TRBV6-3,CASSYSSSGTGISPLTDTQYF,TGTGCCAGCAGTTACTCCTCTTCCGGGACAGGGATTTCCCCCCTCACAGATACGCAGTATTTT
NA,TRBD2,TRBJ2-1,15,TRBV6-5,CASSYPAGGYNEQFF,TGTGCCAGCAGTTACCCCGCCGGGGGGTACAATGAGCAGTTCTTC
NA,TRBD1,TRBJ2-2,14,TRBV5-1,CASSGTESTGELFF,TGCGCCAGCAGCGGGACAGAAAGCACCGGGGAGCTGTTTTTT